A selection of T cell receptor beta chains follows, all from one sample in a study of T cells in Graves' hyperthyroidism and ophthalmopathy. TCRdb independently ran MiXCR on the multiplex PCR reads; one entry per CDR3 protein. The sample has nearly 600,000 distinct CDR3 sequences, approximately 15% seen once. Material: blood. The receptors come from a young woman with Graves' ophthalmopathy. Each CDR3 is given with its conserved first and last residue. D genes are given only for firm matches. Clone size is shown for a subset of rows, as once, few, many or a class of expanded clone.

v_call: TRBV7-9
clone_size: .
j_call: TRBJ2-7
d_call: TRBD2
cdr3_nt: TGCGCCAGCAGCCAAGAACCCCACGCTAGCGGGAGCTACGAGCAGTACTTC
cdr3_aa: CASSQEPHASGSYEQYF

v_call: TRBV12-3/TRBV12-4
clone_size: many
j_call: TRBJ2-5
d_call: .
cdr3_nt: TGTGCCAGCAGTTTCGGGGGGCGAGGGGAAGAGACCCAGTACTTC
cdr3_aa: CASSFGGRGEETQYF

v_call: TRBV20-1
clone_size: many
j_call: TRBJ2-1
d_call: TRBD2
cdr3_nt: TGCAGTGCTTTAGCGGGAGGTCCCTACAATGAGCAGTTCTTC
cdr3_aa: CSALAGGPYNEQFF

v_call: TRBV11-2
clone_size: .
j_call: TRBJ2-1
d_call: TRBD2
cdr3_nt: TGTGCCAGCAGCTTACGACTAGCGGGGACAGACAATGAGCAGTTCTTC
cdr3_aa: CASSLRLAGTDNEQFF

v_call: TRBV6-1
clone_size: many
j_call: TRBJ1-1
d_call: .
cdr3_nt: TGTGCCAGCAATACGGGGAGAATCTCCACTGAAGCTTTCTTT
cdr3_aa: CASNTGRISTEAFF

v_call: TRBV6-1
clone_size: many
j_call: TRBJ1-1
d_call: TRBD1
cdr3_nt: TGTGCCAGCAGACACGACAGGGCCCCTGAAGACACTGAAGCTTTCTTT
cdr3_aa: CASRHDRAPEDTEAFF

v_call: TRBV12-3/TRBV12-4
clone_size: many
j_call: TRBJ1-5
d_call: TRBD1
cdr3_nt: TGTGCCAGCAGTTTAGAGGGGGCGTTTCAGCCCCAGCATTTT
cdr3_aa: CASSLEGAFQPQHF

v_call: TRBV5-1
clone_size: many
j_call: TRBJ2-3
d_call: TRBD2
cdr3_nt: TGCGCCAGCAGCTCGGTAGCGGGGAACCCAGATACGCAGTATTTT
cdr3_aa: CASSSVAGNPDTQYF

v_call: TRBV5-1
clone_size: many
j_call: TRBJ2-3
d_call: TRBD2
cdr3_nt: TGCGCCAGCAGCCTCAGGCCCCGCGGGAGTACAGATACGCAGTATTTT
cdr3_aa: CASSLRPRGSTDTQYF

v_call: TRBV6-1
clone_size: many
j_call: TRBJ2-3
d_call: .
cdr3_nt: TGTGCCAGCAGTGAAATCCAGGGCACAGATACGCAGTATTTT
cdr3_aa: CASSEIQGTDTQYF

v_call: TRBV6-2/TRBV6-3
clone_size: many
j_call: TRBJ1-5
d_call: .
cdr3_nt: TGTGCCAGCAGTGACGGCACCGGGGGATGGAAGCCCCAGCATTTT
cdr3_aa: CASSDGTGGWKPQHF

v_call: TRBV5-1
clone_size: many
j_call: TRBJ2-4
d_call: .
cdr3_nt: TGCGCCAGCAGCTTGGAGGACAACCTAGCCAAAAACATTCAGTACTTC
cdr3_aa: CASSLEDNLAKNIQYF

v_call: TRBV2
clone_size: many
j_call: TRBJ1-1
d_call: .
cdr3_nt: TGTGCCAGCAGTCAGCGTACCACTGAAGCTTTCTTT
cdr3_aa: CASSQRTTEAFF

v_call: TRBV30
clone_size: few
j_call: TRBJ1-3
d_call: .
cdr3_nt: TGTGCCTCTGAACCGGGTCTAGGTGGGGGATACGGCTCTGGAAACACCATATATTTT
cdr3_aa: CASEPGLGGGYGSGNTIYF

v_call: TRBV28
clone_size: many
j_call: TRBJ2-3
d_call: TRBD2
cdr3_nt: TGTGCCAGTCAGACGAGCGGGACCTACACAGATACGCAGTATTTT
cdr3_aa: CASQTSGTYTDTQYF

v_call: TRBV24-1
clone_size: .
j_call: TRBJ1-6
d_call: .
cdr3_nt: TGTGCCACCAGTGAGACAGCGGGACATCCCCTCCACTTT
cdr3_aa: CATSETAGHPLHF

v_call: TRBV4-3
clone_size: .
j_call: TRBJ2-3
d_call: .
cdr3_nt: TGCGCCAGCAGCCAAGATTGGGGACTCCACCCAGATACGCAGTATTTT
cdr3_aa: CASSQDWGLHPDTQYF